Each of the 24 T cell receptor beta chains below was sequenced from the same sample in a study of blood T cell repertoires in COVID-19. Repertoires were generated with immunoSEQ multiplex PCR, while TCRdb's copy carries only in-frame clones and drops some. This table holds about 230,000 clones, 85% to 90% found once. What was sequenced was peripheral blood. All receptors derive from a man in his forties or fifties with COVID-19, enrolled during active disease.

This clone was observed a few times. The CDR3 loop is CASSPGTDYEQYF. CDR3 nucleotide sequence: TGTGCCAGCAGCCCTGGGACAGACTACGAGCAGTACTTC. This chain joins TRBV7-9 and TRBJ2-7, with 7 bases aligning to TRBD1. The CDR3 is made up of 13 amino acids. Germline V gene sequence: CDR1 SEHNR, CDR2 FQNEAQ (reference sequence). Trimming cost V 5 bases and J 3 bases; bases outside gene matches: 4.

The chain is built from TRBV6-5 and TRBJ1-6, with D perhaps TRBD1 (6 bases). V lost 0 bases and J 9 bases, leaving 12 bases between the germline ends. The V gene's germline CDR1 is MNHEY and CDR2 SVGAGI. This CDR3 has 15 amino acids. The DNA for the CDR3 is TGTGCCAGCAGTTACTCGGCCTTAGGGGGTTCACCCCTCCACTTT. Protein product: CASSYSALGGSPLHF.

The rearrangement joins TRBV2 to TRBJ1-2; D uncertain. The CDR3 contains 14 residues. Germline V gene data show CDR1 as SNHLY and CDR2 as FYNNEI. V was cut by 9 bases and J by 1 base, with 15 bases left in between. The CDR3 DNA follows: TGTGCCAGTCAGTTGGGAGGCGATAACTATGGCTACACCTTC. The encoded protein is CASQLGGDNYGYTF.

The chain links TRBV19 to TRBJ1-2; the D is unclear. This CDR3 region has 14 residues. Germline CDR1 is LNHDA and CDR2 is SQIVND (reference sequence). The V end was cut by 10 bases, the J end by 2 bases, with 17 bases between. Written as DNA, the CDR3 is TGTGCCAACGAAGACTTGTCGCGGAACTATGGCTACACCTTC. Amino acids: CANEDLSRNYGYTF.

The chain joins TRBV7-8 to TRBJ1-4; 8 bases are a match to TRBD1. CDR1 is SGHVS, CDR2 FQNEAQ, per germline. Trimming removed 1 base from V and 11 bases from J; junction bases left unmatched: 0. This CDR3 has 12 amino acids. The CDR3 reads CASSLDRGKLFF. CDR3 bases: TGTGCCAGCAGCTTAGACAGGGGGAAACTGTTTTTT.

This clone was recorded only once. The CDR3 loop reads CASSSGTDSGNTIYF. The CDR3, as DNA: TGCGCCAGCAGCTCCGGGACAGACTCTGGAAACACCATATATTTT. The chain uses TRBV5-1 and TRBJ1-3; the match to TRBD1 covers 7 bases. This CDR3 spans 15 amino acids. The trim removed 3 bases at V and 0 bases at J, leaving 3 bases unmatched. Germline V CDR1 and CDR2: SGHRS, YFSETQ.

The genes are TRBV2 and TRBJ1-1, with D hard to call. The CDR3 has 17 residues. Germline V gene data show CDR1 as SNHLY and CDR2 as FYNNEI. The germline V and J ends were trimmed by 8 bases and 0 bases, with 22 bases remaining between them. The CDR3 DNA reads TGTGCCAGCTTGGCCCCGGCGGGCGGGATTATGAACACTGAAGCTTTCTTT. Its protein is CASLAPAGGIMNTEAFF. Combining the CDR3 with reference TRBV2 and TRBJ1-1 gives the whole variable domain EPEVTQTPSHQVTQMGQEVILRCVPISNHLYFYWYRQILGQKVEFLVSFYNNEISEKSEIFDDQFSVERPDGSNFTLKIRSTKLEDSAMYFCASLAPAGGIMNTEAFFGQGTRLTVV.

The CDR3 sequence: CATSRPGQGWTGELFF. CDR3 sequence (DNA): TGTGCCACCAGCAGGCCGGGACAGGGTTGGACCGGGGAGCTGTTTTTT. The chain has TRBV15 and TRBJ2-2; 9 nucleotides agree with TRBD1. With V trimmed by 3 bases and J by 5 bases, 7 bases remained unmatched. The CDR3 extends over 16 amino acids. CDR1 is LNHNV and CDR2 is YYDKDF in the germline V gene (reference sequence).

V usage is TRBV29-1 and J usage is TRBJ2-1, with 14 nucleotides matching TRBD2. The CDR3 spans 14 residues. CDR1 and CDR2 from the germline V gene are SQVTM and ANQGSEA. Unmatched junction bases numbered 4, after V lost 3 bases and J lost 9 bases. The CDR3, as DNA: TGCAGCGTTGAGGGACTAGCGGGAGAGGTTGAGCAGTTCTTC. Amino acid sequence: CSVEGLAGEVEQFF.

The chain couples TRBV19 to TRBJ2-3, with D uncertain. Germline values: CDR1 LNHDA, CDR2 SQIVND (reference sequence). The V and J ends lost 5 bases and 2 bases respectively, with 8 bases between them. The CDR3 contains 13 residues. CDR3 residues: CASSGPPTDTQYF. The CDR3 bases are TGTGCCAGTAGTGGGCCCCCCACAGATACGCAGTATTTT.

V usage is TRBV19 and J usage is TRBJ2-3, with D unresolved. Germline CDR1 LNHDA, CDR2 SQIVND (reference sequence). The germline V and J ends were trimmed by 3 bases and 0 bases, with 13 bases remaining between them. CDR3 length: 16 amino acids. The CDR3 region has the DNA TGTGCCAGTAGTATCGCGAGGAGTAGAAGCACAGATACGCAGTATTTT. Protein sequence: CASSIARSRSTDTQYF. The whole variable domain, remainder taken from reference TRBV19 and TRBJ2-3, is DGGITQSPKYLFRKEGQNVTLSCEQNLNHDAMYWYRQDPGQGLRLIYYSQIVNDFQKGDIAEGYSVSREKKESFPLTVTSAQKNPTAFYLCASSIARSRSTDTQYFGPGTRLTVL.

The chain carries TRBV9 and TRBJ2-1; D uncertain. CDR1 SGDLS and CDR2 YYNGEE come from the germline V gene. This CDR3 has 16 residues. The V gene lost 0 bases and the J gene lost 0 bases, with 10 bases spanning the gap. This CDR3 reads CASSVAGRDSYNEQFF. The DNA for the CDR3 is TGTGCCAGCAGCGTAGCTGGGCGAGACTCCTACAATGAGCAGTTCTTC. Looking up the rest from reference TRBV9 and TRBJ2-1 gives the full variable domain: DSGVTQTPKHLITATGQRVTLRCSPRSGDLSVYWYQQSLDQGLQFLIQYYNGEERAKGNILERFSAQQFPDLHSELNLSSLELGDSALYFCASSVAGRDSYNEQFFGPGTRLTVL.

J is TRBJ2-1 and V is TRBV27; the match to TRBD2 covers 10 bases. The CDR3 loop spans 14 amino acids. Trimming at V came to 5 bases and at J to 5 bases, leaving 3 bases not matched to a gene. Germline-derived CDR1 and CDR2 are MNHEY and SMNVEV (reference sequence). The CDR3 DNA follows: TGTGCCAGCAGTAGGACTAGCGGTAACAATGAGCAGTTCTTC. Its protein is CASSRTSGNNEQFF.

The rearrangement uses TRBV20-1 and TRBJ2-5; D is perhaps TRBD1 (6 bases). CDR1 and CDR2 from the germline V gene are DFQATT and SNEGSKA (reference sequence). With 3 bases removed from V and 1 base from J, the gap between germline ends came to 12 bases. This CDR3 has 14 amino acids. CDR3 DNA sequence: TGCAGTGCTAGTCCGACAGGTCTCCAAGAGACCCAGTACTTC. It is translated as CSASPTGLQETQYF.

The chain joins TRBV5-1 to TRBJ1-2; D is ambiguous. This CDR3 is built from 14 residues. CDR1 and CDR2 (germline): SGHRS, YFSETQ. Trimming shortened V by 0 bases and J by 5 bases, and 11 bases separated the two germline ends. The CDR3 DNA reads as TGCGCCAGCAGCTTGGAGGCTCGGCGGTATGGCTACACCTTC. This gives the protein CASSLEARRYGYTF. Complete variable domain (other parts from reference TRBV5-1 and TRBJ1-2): KAGVTQTPRYLIKTRGQQVTLSCSPISGHRSVSWYQQTPGQGLQFLFEYFSETQRNKGNFPGRFSGRQFSNSRSEMNVSTLELGDSALYLCASSLEARRYGYTFGSGTRLTVV.

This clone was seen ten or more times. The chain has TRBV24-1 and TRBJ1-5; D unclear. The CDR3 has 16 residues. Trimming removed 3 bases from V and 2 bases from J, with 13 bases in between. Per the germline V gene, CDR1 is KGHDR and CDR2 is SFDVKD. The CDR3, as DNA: TGTGCCACCAGTGATAGGAGTGGGAGTGGCAATCAGCCCCAGCATTTT. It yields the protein CATSDRSGSGNQPQHF.

CDR3 DNA sequence: TGTGCCAGCAAGGGGTACACAGATACGCAGTATTTT. Its translation is CASKGYTDTQYF. The chain has TRBV6-4 and TRBJ2-3, with D perhaps TRBD1 (5 bases). The V gene's germline CDR1 is MRHNA and CDR2 SNTAGT. V was trimmed by 7 bases and J by 2 bases, leaving 7 bases between them. The CDR3 runs 12 residues.

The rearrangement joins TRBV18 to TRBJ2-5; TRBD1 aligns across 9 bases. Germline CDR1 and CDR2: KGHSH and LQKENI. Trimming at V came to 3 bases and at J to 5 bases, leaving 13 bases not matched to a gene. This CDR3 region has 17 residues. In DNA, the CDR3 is TGTGCCAGCTCACCCTTCCCTCACCGGGACAGGGCTGAGACCCAGTACTTC. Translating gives CASSPFPHRDRAETQYF.

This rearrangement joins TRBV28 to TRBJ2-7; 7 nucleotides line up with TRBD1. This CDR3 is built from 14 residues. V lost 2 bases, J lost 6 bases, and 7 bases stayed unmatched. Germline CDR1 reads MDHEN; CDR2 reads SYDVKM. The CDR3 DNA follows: TGTGCCAGCAGTTTAGGACAGGCCGAGGCCGAGCAGTACTTC. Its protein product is CASSLGQAEAEQYF.

The CDR3 reads CASSPGQSWGTIYF. The CDR3 DNA reads TGTGCCAGCAGCCCAGGACAGAGCTGGGGCACCATATATTTT. The chain combines TRBV6-5 with TRBJ1-3; tentatively, D is TRBD1 (6 bases). Trimming removed 6 bases at V and 9 bases at J, with 18 bases between. The length of the CDR3 is 14 residues. Germline lookup yields CDR1 MNHEY and CDR2 SVGAGI.

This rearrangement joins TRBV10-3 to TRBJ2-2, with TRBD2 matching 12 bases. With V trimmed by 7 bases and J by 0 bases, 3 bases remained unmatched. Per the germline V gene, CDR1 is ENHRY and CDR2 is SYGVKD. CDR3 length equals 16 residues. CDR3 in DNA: TGTGCCATCAAAGGACTAGCGGGGACGAACACCGGGGAGCTGTTTTTT. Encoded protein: CAIKGLAGTNTGELFF.

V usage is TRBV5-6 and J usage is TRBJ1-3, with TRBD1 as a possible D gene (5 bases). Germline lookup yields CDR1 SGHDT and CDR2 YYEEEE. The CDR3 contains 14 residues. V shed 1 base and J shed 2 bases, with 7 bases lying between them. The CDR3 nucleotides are TGTGCCAGCAGCTTGTGGGGGGCTGGAAACACCATATATTTT. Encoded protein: CASSLWGAGNTIYF.

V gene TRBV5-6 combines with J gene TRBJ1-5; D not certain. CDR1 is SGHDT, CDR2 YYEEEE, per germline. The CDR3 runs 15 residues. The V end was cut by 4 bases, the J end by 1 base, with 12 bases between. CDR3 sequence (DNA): TGTGCCAGCAGCGCGGGCCCCTCGAGCAATCAGCCCCAGCATTTT. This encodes CASSAGPSSNQPQHF.

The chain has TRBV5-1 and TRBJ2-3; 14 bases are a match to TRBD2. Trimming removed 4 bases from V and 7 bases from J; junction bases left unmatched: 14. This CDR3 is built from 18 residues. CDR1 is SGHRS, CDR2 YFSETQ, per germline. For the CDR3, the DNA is TGCGCCAGCAGCGTAGGCTCCTGGGGACTAGCGGGGGAAAATACGCAGTATTTT. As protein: CASSVGSWGLAGENTQYF.